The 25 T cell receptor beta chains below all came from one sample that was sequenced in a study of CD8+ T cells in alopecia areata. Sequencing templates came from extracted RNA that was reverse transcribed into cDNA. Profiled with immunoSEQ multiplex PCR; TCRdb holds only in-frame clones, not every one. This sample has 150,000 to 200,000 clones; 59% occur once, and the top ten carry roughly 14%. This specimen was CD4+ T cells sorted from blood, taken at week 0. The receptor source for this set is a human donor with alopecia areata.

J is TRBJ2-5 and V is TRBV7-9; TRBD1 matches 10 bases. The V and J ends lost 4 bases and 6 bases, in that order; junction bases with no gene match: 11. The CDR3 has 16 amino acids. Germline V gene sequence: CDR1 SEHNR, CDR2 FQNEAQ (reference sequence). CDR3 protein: CASSSSPDRGIQTQYF. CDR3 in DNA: TGTGCCAGCAGCTCCTCCCCGGACAGGGGGATACAGACCCAGTACTTC.

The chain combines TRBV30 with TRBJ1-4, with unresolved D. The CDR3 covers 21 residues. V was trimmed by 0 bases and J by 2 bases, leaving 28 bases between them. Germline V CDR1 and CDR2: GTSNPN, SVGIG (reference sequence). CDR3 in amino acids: CAWSVLRTLGRGIRTNEKLFF. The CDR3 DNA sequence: TGTGCCTGGAGTGTACTTCGCACCTTGGGTCGGGGAATAAGGACTAATGAAAAACTGTTTTTT. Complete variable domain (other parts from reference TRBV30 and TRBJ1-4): SQTIHQWPATLVQPVGSPLSLECTVEGTSNPNLYWYRQAAGRGLQLLFYSVGIGQISSEVPQNLSASRPQDRQFILSSKKLLLSDSGFYLCAWSVLRTLGRGIRTNEKLFFGSGTQLSVL.

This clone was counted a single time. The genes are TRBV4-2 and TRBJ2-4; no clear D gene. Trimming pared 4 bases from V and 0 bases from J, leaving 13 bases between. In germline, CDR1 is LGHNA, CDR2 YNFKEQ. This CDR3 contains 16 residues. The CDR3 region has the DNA TGTGCCAGCAGCCTGGGATCCGTACTAGCCAAAAACATTCAGTACTTC. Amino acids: CASSLGSVLAKNIQYF.

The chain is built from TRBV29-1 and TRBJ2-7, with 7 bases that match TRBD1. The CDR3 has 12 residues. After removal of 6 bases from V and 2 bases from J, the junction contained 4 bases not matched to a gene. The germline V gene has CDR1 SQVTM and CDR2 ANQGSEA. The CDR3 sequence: CSVGDRAYEQYF. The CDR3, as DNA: TGCAGCGTCGGGGACAGAGCCTACGAGCAGTACTTC.

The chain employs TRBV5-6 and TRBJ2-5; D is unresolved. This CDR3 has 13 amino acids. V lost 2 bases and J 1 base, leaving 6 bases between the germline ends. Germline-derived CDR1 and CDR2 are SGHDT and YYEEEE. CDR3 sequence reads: CASSLGPQETQYF. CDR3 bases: TGTGCCAGCAGCTTAGGTCCCCAAGAGACCCAGTACTTC.

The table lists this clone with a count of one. Here the CDR3 reads CAWSLNENTGELFF. CDR3 nucleotides: TGTGCCTGGAGCCTCAACGAGAACACCGGGGAGCTGTTTTTT. The genes are TRBV30 and TRBJ2-2; D not resolved. Trimming removed 3 bases from V and 1 base from J, with 9 bases in between. The CDR3 spans 14 residues. Looked up from germline, CDR1 is GTSNPN and CDR2 is SVGIG (reference sequence).

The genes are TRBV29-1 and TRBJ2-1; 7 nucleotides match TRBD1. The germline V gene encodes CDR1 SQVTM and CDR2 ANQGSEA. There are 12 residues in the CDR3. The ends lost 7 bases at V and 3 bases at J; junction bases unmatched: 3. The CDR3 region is CSAGQVYNEQFF. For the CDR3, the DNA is TGCAGCGCTGGACAGGTCTACAATGAGCAGTTCTTC.

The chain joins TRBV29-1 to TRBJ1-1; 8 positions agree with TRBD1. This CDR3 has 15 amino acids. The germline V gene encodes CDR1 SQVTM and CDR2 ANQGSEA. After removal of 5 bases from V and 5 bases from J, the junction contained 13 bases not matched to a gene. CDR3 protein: CSVSYRGEEKTEAFF. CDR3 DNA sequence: TGCAGCGTTTCTTACAGGGGGGAGGAGAAGACTGAAGCTTTCTTT.

The CDR3 here is CAWSRGQGNTGELFF. CDR3 DNA sequence: TGTGCCTGGAGTAGGGGGCAGGGAAACACCGGGGAGCTGTTTTTT. This chain connects TRBV30 to TRBJ2-2; 7 nucleotides align to TRBD1. The ends lost 2 bases at V and 2 bases at J; junction bases unmatched: 5. CDR1 is GTSNPN and CDR2 is SVGIG in the germline V gene (reference sequence). The CDR3 contains 15 residues.

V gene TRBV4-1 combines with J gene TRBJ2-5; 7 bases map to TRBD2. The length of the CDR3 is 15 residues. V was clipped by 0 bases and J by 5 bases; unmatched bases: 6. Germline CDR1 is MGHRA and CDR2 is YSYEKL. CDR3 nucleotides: TGCGCCAGCAGCCAAGATGGGACTAACAGGGAGACCCAGTACTTC. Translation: CASSQDGTNRETQYF.

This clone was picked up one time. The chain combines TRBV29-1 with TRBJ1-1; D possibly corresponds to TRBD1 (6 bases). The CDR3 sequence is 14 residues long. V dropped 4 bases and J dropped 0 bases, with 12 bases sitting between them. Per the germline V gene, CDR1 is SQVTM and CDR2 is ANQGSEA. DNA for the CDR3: TGCAGCGTTGTTGCGGGACAAGTGAACACTGAAGCTTTCTTT. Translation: CSVVAGQVNTEAFF.

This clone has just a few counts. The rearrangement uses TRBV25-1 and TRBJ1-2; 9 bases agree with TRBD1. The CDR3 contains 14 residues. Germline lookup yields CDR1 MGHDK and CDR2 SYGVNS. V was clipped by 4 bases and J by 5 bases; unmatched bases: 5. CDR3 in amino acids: CASSADRGYYGYTF. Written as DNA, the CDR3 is TGTGCCAGCAGTGCGGACAGGGGATATTATGGCTACACCTTC.

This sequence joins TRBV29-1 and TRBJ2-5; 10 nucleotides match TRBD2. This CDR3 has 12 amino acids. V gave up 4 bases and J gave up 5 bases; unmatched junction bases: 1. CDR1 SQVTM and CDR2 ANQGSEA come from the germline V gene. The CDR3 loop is CSVVAGGETQYF. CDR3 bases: TGCAGCGTTGTAGCGGGGGGTGAGACCCAGTACTTC.

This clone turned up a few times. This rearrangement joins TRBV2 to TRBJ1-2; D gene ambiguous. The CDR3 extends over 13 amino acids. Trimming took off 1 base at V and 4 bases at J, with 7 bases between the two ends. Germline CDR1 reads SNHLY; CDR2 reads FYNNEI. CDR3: CASSEGGAYGYTF. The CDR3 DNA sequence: TGTGCCAGCAGTGAAGGGGGTGCCTATGGCTACACCTTC.

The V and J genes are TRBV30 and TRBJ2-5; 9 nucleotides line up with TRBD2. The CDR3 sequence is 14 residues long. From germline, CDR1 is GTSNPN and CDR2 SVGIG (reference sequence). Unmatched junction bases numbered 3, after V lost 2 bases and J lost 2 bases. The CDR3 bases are TGTGCCTGGAGTAGGCTAGCGGGGCAAGAGACCCAGTACTTC. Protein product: CAWSRLAGQETQYF.

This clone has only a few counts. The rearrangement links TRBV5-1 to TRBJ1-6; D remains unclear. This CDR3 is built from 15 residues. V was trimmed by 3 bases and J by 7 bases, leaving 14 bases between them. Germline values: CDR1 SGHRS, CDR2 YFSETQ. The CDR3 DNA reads TGCGCCAGCAGCTCTAGGTCCAGGCCCAATTCACCCCTCCACTTT. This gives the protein CASSSRSRPNSPLHF.

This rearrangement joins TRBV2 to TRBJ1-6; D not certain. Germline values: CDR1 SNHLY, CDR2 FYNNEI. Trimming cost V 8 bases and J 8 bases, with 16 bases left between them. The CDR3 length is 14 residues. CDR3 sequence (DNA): TGTGCCAGCTCCGGCGGGCTGGCGGATTCACCCCTCCACTTT. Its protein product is CASSGGLADSPLHF. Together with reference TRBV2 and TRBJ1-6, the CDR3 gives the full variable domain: EPEVTQTPSHQVTQMGQEVILRCVPISNHLYFYWYRQILGQKVEFLVSFYNNEISEKSEIFDDQFSVERPDGSNFTLKIRSTKLEDSAMYFCASSGGLADSPLHFGNGTRLTVT.

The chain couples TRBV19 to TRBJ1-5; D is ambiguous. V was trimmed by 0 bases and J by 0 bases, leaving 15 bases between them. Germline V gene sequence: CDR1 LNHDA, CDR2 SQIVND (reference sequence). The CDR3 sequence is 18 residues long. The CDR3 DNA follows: TGTGCCAGTAGTATAGATTCATCGAGAGGTAATAGCAATCAGCCCCAGCATTTT. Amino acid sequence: CASSIDSSRGNSNQPQHF.

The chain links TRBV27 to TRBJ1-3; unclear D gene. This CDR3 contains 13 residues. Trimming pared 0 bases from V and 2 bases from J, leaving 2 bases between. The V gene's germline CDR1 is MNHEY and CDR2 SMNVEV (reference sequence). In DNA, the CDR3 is TGTGCCAGCAGTTTATCGCCTGGAAACACCATATATTTT. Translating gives CASSLSPGNTIYF.

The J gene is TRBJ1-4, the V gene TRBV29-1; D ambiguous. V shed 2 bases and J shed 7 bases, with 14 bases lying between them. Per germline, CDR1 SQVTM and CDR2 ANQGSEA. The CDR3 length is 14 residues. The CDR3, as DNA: TGCAGCGTTGAAAGCGGGTTCGCGGGTGAAAAACTGTTTTTT. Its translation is CSVESGFAGEKLFF.

The CDR3: CASSNVGRREGYTF. The CDR3 coding sequence is TGTGCCAGTAGTAATGTAGGGAGAAGAGAAGGCTACACCTTC. The chain links TRBV19 to TRBJ1-2; D is ambiguous. The V end was cut by 4 bases, the J end by 8 bases, with 17 bases between. The CDR3 length is 14 residues. CDR1 and CDR2 (germline): LNHDA, SQIVND (reference sequence). Full variable domain (rest looked up from reference TRBV19 and TRBJ1-2): DGGITQSPKYLFRKEGQNVTLSCEQNLNHDAMYWYRQDPGQGLRLIYYSQIVNDFQKGDIAEGYSVSREKKESFPLTVTSAQKNPTAFYLCASSNVGRREGYTFGSGTRLTVV.

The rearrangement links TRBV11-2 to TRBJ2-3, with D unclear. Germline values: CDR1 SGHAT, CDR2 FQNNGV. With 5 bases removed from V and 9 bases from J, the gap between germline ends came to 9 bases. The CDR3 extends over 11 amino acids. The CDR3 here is CASSSTRTQYF. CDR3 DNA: TGTGCCAGCAGCAGCACAAGGACGCAGTATTTT.

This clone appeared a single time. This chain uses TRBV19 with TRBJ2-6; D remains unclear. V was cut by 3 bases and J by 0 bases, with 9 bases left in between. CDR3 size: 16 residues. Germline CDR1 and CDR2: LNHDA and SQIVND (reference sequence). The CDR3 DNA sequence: TGTGCCAGTAGTATTGATGGAAACTCTGGGGCCAACGTCCTGACTTTC. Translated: CASSIDGNSGANVLTF.

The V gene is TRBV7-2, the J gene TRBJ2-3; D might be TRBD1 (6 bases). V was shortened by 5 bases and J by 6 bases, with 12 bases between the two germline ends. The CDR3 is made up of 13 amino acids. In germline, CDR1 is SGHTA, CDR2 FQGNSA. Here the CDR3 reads CASSRQVMDTQYF. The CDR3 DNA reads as TGTGCCAGCAGCCGACAGGTGATGGATACGCAGTATTTT. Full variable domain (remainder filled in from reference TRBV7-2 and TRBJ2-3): GAGVSQSPSNKVTEKGKDVELRCDPISGHTALYWYRQSLGQGLEFLIYFQGNSAPDKSGLPSDRFSAERTGGSVSTLTIQRTQQEDSAVYLCASSRQVMDTQYFGPGTRLTVL.

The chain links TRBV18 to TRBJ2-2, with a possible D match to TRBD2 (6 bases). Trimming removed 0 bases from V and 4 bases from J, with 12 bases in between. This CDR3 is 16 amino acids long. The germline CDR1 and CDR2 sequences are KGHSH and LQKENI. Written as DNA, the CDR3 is TGTGCCAGCTCACCACCATCACGGGGGACCACCGGGGAGCTGTTTTTT. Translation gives CASSPPSRGTTGELFF.